These 26 T cell receptor beta chains were all obtained from the same sample, sequenced in a study of memory CD4+ T cells and cytomegalovirus serostatus. Clones were read by immunoSEQ multiplex PCR, and TCRdb kept only the in-frame ones, dropping some. Found here are 40,000 to 55,000 clones, about four fifths of them singletons; the top ten hold about 1.4%. The sort gate was single viable CD3+CD4+CD8-CD45RO+ cells for memory CD4+ T cells. Sequenced sample: memory CD4+ T cells from blood. The receptors come from an adult in good health and CMV-seropositive.

V gene TRBV5-1 combines with J gene TRBJ2-1; 7 bases agree with TRBD2. This CDR3 comprises 15 residues. With V trimmed by 2 bases and J by 4 bases, 6 bases remained unmatched. CDR1 and CDR2 (germline): SGHRS, YFSETQ. In nucleotides, the CDR3 is TGCGCCAGCAGCTTAGGCGGGAGCCAGTACAATGAGCAGTTCTTC. Translated: CASSLGGSQYNEQFF.

The chain recombines TRBV4-1 with TRBJ1-1; D is ambiguous. Trimming removed 1 base from V and 12 bases from J, with 15 bases in between. The germline CDR1 and CDR2 sequences are MGHRA and YSYEKL. The CDR3 runs to 13 residues. In nucleotides, the CDR3 is TGCGCCAGCAGCCAAGGCCCAAACGGTGGGCCTTTCTTT. It encodes CASSQGPNGGPFF.

The chain links TRBV29-1 to TRBJ2-5; 14 nucleotides line up with TRBD2. Germline V gives CDR1 SQVTM, CDR2 ANQGSEA. There are 15 residues in the CDR3. The ends lost 4 bases at V and 5 bases at J; junction bases unmatched: 6. CDR3 DNA sequence: TGCAGCGTTGCCGGACTAGCGGGAGGCTCGGAGACCCAGTACTTC. Its translation is CSVAGLAGGSETQYF.

In this sample, this clone turned up once. V and J are TRBV18 and TRBJ2-7, with D possibly being TRBD1 or TRBD2 (5 bases each). V shed 4 bases and J shed 0 bases, with 13 bases lying between them. Per the germline V gene, CDR1 is KGHSH and CDR2 is LQKENI. The CDR3 spans 15 residues. This CDR3 is CASSLRGQVSYEQYF. The DNA for the CDR3 is TGTGCCAGCTCACTACGGGGCCAAGTCTCCTACGAGCAGTACTTC.

This clone occurred a few times. The V and J genes are TRBV29-1 and TRBJ1-5; D unresolved. The CDR3 sequence is 15 residues long. Germline V gene lookup returns CDR1 SQVTM and CDR2 ANQGSEA. V gave up 4 bases and J gave up 2 bases, with 15 bases separating them. CDR3 bases: TGCAGCGTTGCCGACGGGCTATTGGGCAATCAGCCCCAGCATTTT. Protein: CSVADGLLGNQPQHF.

The J gene is TRBJ2-5, the V gene TRBV7-6; D is unclear. The germline gives CDR1 SGHVS, CDR2 FNYEAQ. Trimming shortened V by 3 bases and J by 5 bases, and 10 bases separated the two germline ends. The CDR3 is 13 amino acids. DNA of the CDR3: TGTGCCAGCAGCTTTTTAGGGTATGAGACCCAGTACTTC. This encodes CASSFLGYETQYF.

This chain connects TRBV2 to TRBJ2-2, with unresolved D. Germline CDR1 SNHLY, CDR2 FYNNEI. Between the trimmed V and J ends, which lost 4 bases and 6 bases, there was a span of 12 bases. The CDR3 consists of 14 residues. The CDR3 protein is CASSAQRFSGELFF. CDR3 bases: TGTGCCAGCAGTGCCCAGCGTTTCTCCGGGGAGCTGTTTTTT.

V is TRBV28 and J is TRBJ2-7; 10 bases fit TRBD1. The V segment lost 5 bases and the J segment 2 bases; nucleotides outside the gene matches: 6. CDR1 is MDHEN, CDR2 SYDVKM, per germline. The CDR3 is 15 residues long. The CDR3 sequence: CASSSPGTGAYEQYF. The CDR3 coding sequence is TGTGCCAGCAGTAGCCCCGGGACAGGGGCCTACGAGCAGTACTTC.

The chain employs TRBV18 and TRBJ1-2, with D tentatively TRBD1 (5 bases). The CDR3 is 16 amino acids. V lost 2 bases and J lost 6, with 19 bases in between. Germline V gene lookup returns CDR1 KGHSH and CDR2 LQKENI. The CDR3 spells CASSPGLVAGRNGYTF. The CDR3 DNA is TGTGCCAGCTCACCAGGGTTAGTGGCAGGGAGGAATGGCTACACCTTC.

This chain connects TRBV14 to TRBJ1-4; D may be TRBD1 (6 bases). The CDR3 runs 16 residues. Germline assignment: CDR1 SGHDN and CDR2 FVKESK. Between the trimmed V and J ends, which lost 4 bases and 2 bases, there was a span of 14 bases. The CDR3 DNA follows: TGTGCCAGCAGCCGGGAAGTGGGGGGCACTAATGAAAAACTGTTTTTT. As protein: CASSREVGGTNEKLFF. The variable domain in full, with the rest retrieved from reference TRBV14 and TRBJ1-4, is EAGVTQFPSHSVIEKGQTVTLRCDPISGHDNLYWYRRVMGKEIKFLLHFVKESKQDESGMPNNRFLAERTGGTYSTLKVQPAELEDSGVYFCASSREVGGTNEKLFFGSGTQLSVL.

This clone turned up a few times. The V gene is TRBV20-1, the J gene TRBJ1-1; no clear D gene. Trimming removed 3 bases from V and 8 bases from J, with 7 bases in between. The CDR3 sequence is 10 residues long. Germline V CDR1 and CDR2: DFQATT, SNEGSKA (reference sequence). The CDR3 here is CSASREEAFF. The CDR3 DNA reads TGCAGTGCTAGTCGGGAGGAAGCTTTCTTT.

The J gene is TRBJ2-1, the V gene TRBV7-6; TRBD1 is a possible D gene (6 bases). Trimming stripped 1 base from V and 5 bases from J, with 9 bases between. The CDR3 covers 14 residues. Per the germline V gene, CDR1 is SGHVS and CDR2 is FNYEAQ. CDR3 in amino acids: CASSLGTANNEQFF. The DNA for the CDR3 is TGTGCCAGCAGCTTAGGGACAGCAAACAATGAGCAGTTCTTC.

J is TRBJ1-2 and V is TRBV7-2; 9 positions match TRBD1. With V trimmed by 1 base and J by 5 bases, 2 bases remained unmatched. Looked up from germline, CDR1 is SGHTA and CDR2 is FQGNSA. The CDR3 contains 14 residues. Written as DNA, the CDR3 is TGTGCCAGCAGCTTAGAACAGGGGGCTTATGGCTACACCTTC. It specifies CASSLEQGAYGYTF.

V is TRBV6-1 and J is TRBJ2-1; 11 bases match TRBD2. CDR3 size: 13 residues. The V gene's germline CDR1 is MNHNS and CDR2 SASEGT. With 9 bases clipped from V and 7 bases from J, the junction kept 5 bases outside the gene matches. The CDR3 DNA reads as TGTGCCAGTCTAGCGGGGGGACCGAATGAGCAGTTCTTC. Amino acids: CASLAGGPNEQFF.

This rearrangement joins TRBV4-3 to TRBJ1-5; tentative D call: TRBD1 (5 bases). The V gene's germline CDR1 is LGHNA and CDR2 YSLEER. The CDR3 contains 15 residues. V shed 0 bases and J shed 3 bases, with 9 bases lying between them. The CDR3 loop reads CASSQEARANQPQHF. CDR3 DNA sequence: TGCGCCAGCAGCCAAGAGGCCAGGGCCAATCAGCCCCAGCATTTT.

The chain couples TRBV19 to TRBJ2-2, with TRBD2 identical over 9 bases. J lost 4 bases, V lost 1 base, and 4 bases had no gene match. Germline V gives CDR1 LNHDA, CDR2 SQIVND (reference sequence). This CDR3 comprises 16 residues. For the CDR3, the DNA is TGTGCCAGTAGTATAGTTAGCGGGAGACCCACCGGGGAGCTGTTTTTT. Residues: CASSIVSGRPTGELFF. The variable domain in full, completed from reference TRBV19 and TRBJ2-2, reads DGGITQSPKYLFRKEGQNVTLSCEQNLNHDAMYWYRQDPGQGLRLIYYSQIVNDFQKGDIAEGYSVSREKKESFPLTVTSAQKNPTAFYLCASSIVSGRPTGELFFGEGSRLTVL.

The rearrangement uses TRBV10-3 and TRBJ1-1, with D tentatively TRBD1 (5 bases). V lost 10 bases and J 8 bases, leaving 14 bases between the germline ends. This CDR3 has 11 amino acids. Per the germline V gene, CDR1 is ENHRY and CDR2 is SYGVKD. The CDR3, as DNA: TGTGCCACCCGGGCAGGGCAGGAAGCTTTCTTT. Translated: CATRAGQEAFF.

V and J are TRBV5-3 and TRBJ2-7; 7 bases agree with TRBD2. TRBV5-3 is annotated as an ORF whose role is uncertain. V lost 0 bases to trimming and J lost 0 bases; unmatched junction nucleotides: 3. This CDR3 has 15 residues. Written as DNA, the CDR3 is TGTGCCAGAAGCTTGGGACGCGGGGGCTCCTACGAGCAGTACTTC. It codes for CARSLGRGGSYEQYF.

V gene TRBV7-5 combines with J gene TRBJ1-4; TRBD1 was called by the table and not checked on the DNA. TRBV7-5 is recorded as a pseudogene. This CDR3 comprises 17 residues. The CDR3 sequence: CARSLDPPTGGNEKLFF. The CDR3 DNA follows: TGTGCCAGAAGCTTAGATCCCCCCACAGGGGGTAATGAAAAACTGTTTTTT.

The gene calls are TRBV6-1 and TRBJ1-4; tentatively, D is TRBD1 (6 bases). The germline V gene encodes CDR1 MNHNS and CDR2 SASEGT. V lost 1 base and J lost 4, with 10 bases in between. This CDR3 is 15 amino acids long. This chain's CDR3 is CASSEGQGYNEKLFF. CDR3 coding DNA: TGTGCCAGCAGTGAAGGCCAGGGGTATAATGAAAAACTGTTTTTT.

Here the CDR3 DNA reads TGTGCCAGCAGCGGCGGCCTCGGGGGACAGGGGTTTTGGGGCTACACCTTC. Translated, it gives CASSGGLGGQGFWGYTF. This sequence joins TRBV9 and TRBJ1-2; 10 nucleotides match TRBD1. The CDR3 has 17 residues. The germline V gene has CDR1 SGDLS and CDR2 YYNGEE. Germline trimming cut 3 bases from V and 8 bases from J; bases unmatched to any gene: 16.

A few counts support this clone. The chain carries TRBV5-1 and TRBJ1-2; D is unclear. Trimming removed 0 bases at V and 4 bases at J, with 10 bases between. CDR1 is SGHRS and CDR2 is YFSETQ in the germline V gene. CDR3 length equals 14 residues. CDR3: CASSLASSTYGYTF. CDR3 nucleotides: TGCGCCAGCAGCTTGGCCAGCTCCACCTATGGCTACACCTTC.

The chain has TRBV28 and TRBJ1-1; weak D call: TRBD1 (5 bases). CDR1 MDHEN and CDR2 SYDVKM come from the germline V gene. The CDR3 is made up of 15 amino acids. V lost 2 bases, J lost 0 bases, and 10 bases lay in between. In DNA form, the CDR3 reads TGTGCCAGCAGTTTAGGGGGGGTGTTGAACACTGAAGCTTTCTTT. This encodes CASSLGGVLNTEAFF. The variable domain in full, with the rest retrieved from reference TRBV28 and TRBJ1-1, is DVKVTQSSRYLVKRTGEKVFLECVQDMDHENMFWYRQDPGLGLRLIYFSYDVKMKEKGDIPEGYSVSREKKERFSLILESASTNQTSMYLCASSLGGVLNTEAFFGQGTRLTVV.

The J gene is TRBJ1-6, the V gene TRBV5-6; D not certain. Germline CDR1 reads SGHDT; CDR2 reads YYEEEE. Trimming took 3 bases from V and 3 from J, leaving 10 bases between them. The CDR3 spans 15 residues. In DNA form, the CDR3 reads TGTGCCAGCAGCTCCAAGGGTGACTATAATTCACCCCTCCACTTT. It codes for CASSSKGDYNSPLHF. The variable domain in full, with the rest retrieved from reference TRBV5-6 and TRBJ1-6, is DAGVTQSPTHLIKTRGQQVTLRCSPKSGHDTVSWYQQALGQGPQFIFQYYEEEERQRGNFPDRFSGHQFPNYSSELNVNALLLGDSALYLCASSSKGDYNSPLHFGNGTRLTVT.

This clone has more than one count but fewer than ten. The chain employs TRBV18 and TRBJ1-4; D gene uncertain. The CDR3 contains 14 residues. Per the germline V gene, CDR1 is KGHSH and CDR2 is LQKENI. V gave up 9 bases and J gave up 8 bases, with 19 bases separating them. CDR3 protein: CASLRTLSEEKLFF. CDR3 coding DNA: TGTGCCAGTCTCCGGACTCTGTCGGAGGAAAAACTGTTTTTT.

The chain uses TRBV7-3 and TRBJ2-1, with 8 positions matching TRBD1. CDR3 length equals 13 residues. The germline CDR1 and CDR2 sequences are SGHTA and FQGTGA. J lost 5 bases, V lost 5 bases, and 2 bases had no gene match. Here the CDR3 reads CASSPDRDNEQFF. The CDR3 DNA is TGTGCCAGCAGCCCGGACAGGGACAATGAGCAGTTCTTC.